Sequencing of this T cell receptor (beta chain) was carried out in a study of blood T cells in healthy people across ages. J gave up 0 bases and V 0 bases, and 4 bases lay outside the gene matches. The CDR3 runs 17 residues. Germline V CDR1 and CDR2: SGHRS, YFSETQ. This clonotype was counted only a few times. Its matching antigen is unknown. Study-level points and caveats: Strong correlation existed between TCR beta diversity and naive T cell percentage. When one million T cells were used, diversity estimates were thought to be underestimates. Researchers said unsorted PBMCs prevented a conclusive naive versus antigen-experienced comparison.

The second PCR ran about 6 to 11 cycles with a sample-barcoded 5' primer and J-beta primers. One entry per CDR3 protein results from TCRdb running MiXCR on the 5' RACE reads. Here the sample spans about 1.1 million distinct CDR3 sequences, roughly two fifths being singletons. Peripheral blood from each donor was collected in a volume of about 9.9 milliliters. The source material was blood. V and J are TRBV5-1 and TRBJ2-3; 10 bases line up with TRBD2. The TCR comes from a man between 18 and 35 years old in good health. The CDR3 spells CASSLGSSGGSTDTQYF. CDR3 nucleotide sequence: TGCGCCAGCAGCTTGGGATCTAGCGGGGGAAGCACAGATACGCAGTATTTT.